Shown below are 27 T cell receptor beta chains from a single sample sequenced in a study of metastatic and nonmetastatic thyroid tumors. Prior to thyroid surgery, none of the patients had received any treatment. Using MiXCR, TCRdb reanalyzed the PCR reads. The table shows some 33,000 clones, with under 8% occurring only once. The sequenced material came from blood. The origin of the receptors is a female donor with papillary thyroid cancer or a benign thyroid nodule (not recorded which). Some clones in this sample may be carry-over from other donors' samples.

This clone occurred many times. The chain joins TRBV6-1 to TRBJ2-7; D not certain. The CDR3 is 13 amino acids. Germline CDR1 and CDR2: MNHNS and SASEGT. Trimming removed 5 bases at V and 10 bases at J, with 18 bases between. CDR3: CASSPAYPTPQYF. The CDR3 DNA is TGTGCCAGCAGTCCCGCTTATCCGACCCCACAGTACTTC.

The chain employs TRBV6-2 or TRBV6-3 and TRBJ1-3; possible D gene TRBD1, 5 bases. There are 19 residues in the CDR3. V lost 11 bases, J lost 1 base, and 30 bases lay in between. Germline CDR1 and CDR2: MNHEY and SVGEGT. CDR3 protein: CAGPPPPRGGTNSGNTIYF. As DNA, the CDR3 is TGTGCCGGTCCCCCCCCCCCCCGCGGAGGGACCAATTCTGGAAACACCATATATTTT.

There are many counts of this clone. This rearrangement joins TRBV5-1 to TRBJ2-6; a possible D gene is TRBD1 (5 bases). The CDR3 consists of 16 residues. Trimming cost V 0 bases and J 2 bases, with 9 bases left between them. Germline V gene sequence: CDR1 SGHRS, CDR2 YFSETQ. CDR3 region: CASSLVGRAGANVLTF. The CDR3 DNA reads TGCGCCAGCAGCTTGGTGGGCAGGGCTGGGGCCAACGTCCTGACTTTC.

This clone appeared many times. The chain recombines TRBV5-6 with TRBJ2-1, with no clear D. V was shortened by 2 bases and J by 4 bases, with 10 bases between the two germline ends. From germline, CDR1 is SGHDT and CDR2 YYEEEE. This CDR3 is built from 14 residues. The CDR3 nucleotides read TGTGCCAGCAGCTTAGGGCTTACATACAATGAGCAGTTCTTC. Its translation: CASSLGLTYNEQFF.

In this sample, this clone turned up many times. The CDR3 sequence: CASSLMGETQYF. Written as DNA, the CDR3 is TGTGCCAGCAGCTTAATGGGAGAGACCCAGTACTTC. The chain employs TRBV7-3 and TRBJ2-5; no clear D. CDR3 size: 12 residues. Per the germline V gene, CDR1 is SGHTA and CDR2 is FQGTGA. The ends were cut back, 1 base at V and 4 bases at J, with 4 bases in the middle.

This clone was seen repeatedly, ten times or more. The rearrangement joins TRBV6-2 or TRBV6-3 to TRBJ2-7; D is unclear. The CDR3 totals 13 residues. V shed 7 bases and J shed 0 bases, with 10 bases lying between them. CDR1 and CDR2 (germline): MNHEY, SVGEGT. The CDR3, as DNA: TGTGCCAGCAATCTACACCACTCCTACGAGCAGTACTTC. Its protein is CASNLHHSYEQYF.

This clone appeared many times. V is TRBV7-6 and J is TRBJ1-1; no firm D call. The CDR3 has 17 amino acids. The germline gives CDR1 SGHVS, CDR2 FNYEAQ. The ends were cut back, 2 bases at V and 4 bases at J, with 20 bases in the middle. The CDR3, as DNA: TGTGCCAGCAGCTTAATTGAATTCGGATTGTTGGGCACTGAAGCTTTCTTT. Its translation: CASSLIEFGLLGTEAFF.

There are many counts of this clone. The chain carries TRBV2 and TRBJ1-5; no reliable D call. Germline V CDR1 and CDR2: SNHLY, FYNNEI. The CDR3 length is 13 residues. Trimming cost V 7 bases and J 4 bases, with 11 bases left between them. In DNA form, the CDR3 reads TGTGCCAGCAAGGGCAGGAGGAATCAGCCCCAGCATTTT. It specifies CASKGRRNQPQHF.

There are many counts of this clone. The V and J genes are TRBV20-1 and TRBJ2-5; the match to TRBD2 covers 12 bases. The CDR3 spans 18 residues. Germline loops: CDR1 DFQATT, CDR2 SNEGSKA (reference sequence). The V gene end was trimmed by 0 bases and the J gene end by 5 bases; junction bases not matched to a gene: 13. The CDR3 here is CSARDFGTSGLLGETQYF. The CDR3 bases are TGCAGTGCTAGAGATTTTGGGACTAGCGGGTTATTGGGTGAGACCCAGTACTTC.

This clone appeared many times. The chain is built from TRBV3-1 and TRBJ2-5, with 7 positions matching TRBD1. Germline CDR1 reads LGHDT; CDR2 reads YNNKEL (reference sequence). CDR3 length: 18 residues. With V trimmed by 0 bases and J by 1 base, 11 bases remained unmatched. As DNA, the CDR3 is TGTGCCAGCAGCCAAGATCTTGGGACAGCCCTGGGCCAAGAGACCCAGTACTTC. Encoded protein: CASSQDLGTALGQETQYF.

This clone was seen ten or more times. This chain links TRBV6-6 with TRBJ1-5; D not resolved. Germline lookup yields CDR1 MNHNY and CDR2 SVGAGI (reference sequence). The CDR3 length is 15 residues. Trimming took 3 bases from V and 0 from J, leaving 9 bases between them. In DNA form, the CDR3 reads TGTGCCAGCAGTTATCGGAGGAGTAGCAATCAGCCCCAGCATTTT. The encoded protein is CASSYRRSSNQPQHF.

This clone was seen ten or more times. V and J are TRBV24-1 and TRBJ2-5; no clear D gene. This CDR3 is built from 13 residues. Germline V lookup: CDR1 KGHDR, CDR2 SFDVKD. Trimming took off 9 bases at V and 1 base at J, with 11 bases between the two ends. This CDR3 is CATGVGVQETQYF. For the CDR3, the DNA is TGTGCCACCGGGGTTGGGGTCCAAGAGACCCAGTACTTC.

This clone was found a few times. The same CDR3 is also encoded by other DNA sequences in this sample. This chain joins TRBV20-1 and TRBJ2-7, with TRBD2 as a possible D gene (5 bases). The germline CDR1 and CDR2 sequences are DFQATT and SNEGSKA (reference sequence). Trimming pared 6 bases from V and 2 bases from J, leaving 14 bases between. The CDR3 is made up of 13 amino acids. The CDR3 here is CSANERGTYEQYF. The CDR3 DNA reads as TGCAGTGCCAACGAACGAGGGACCTACGAGCAGTACTTC.

Many counts were recorded for this clone. The V gene is TRBV18, the J gene TRBJ1-4; 9 nucleotides line up with TRBD1. Germline V gene sequence: CDR1 KGHSH, CDR2 LQKENI. Losses at the gene ends were 4 bases for V and 8 bases for J; bases not matched to a gene: 5. The CDR3 runs 14 residues. CDR3 sequence reads: CASSLGQGDEKLFF. The CDR3 DNA reads as TGTGCCAGCTCACTGGGACAGGGCGACGAAAAACTGTTTTTT.

This clone was observed many times. This chain connects TRBV6-1 to TRBJ2-1, with 8 positions matching TRBD1. The germline CDR1 and CDR2 sequences are MNHNS and SASEGT. CDR3 length: 17 residues. DNA for the CDR3: TGTTCCTGTACAGGGGGTACATACCCTACTATCCGCAATGAGCAGTTCTTC. Its protein product is CSCTGGTYPTIRNEQFF.

This clone occurred many times. The J gene is TRBJ1-3, the V gene TRBV28; D ambiguous. Germline lookup yields CDR1 MDHEN and CDR2 SYDVKM. The CDR3 is 12 amino acids. V dropped 7 bases and J dropped 1 base, with 5 bases sitting between them. The CDR3 nucleotides are TGTGCCAGCACCGTTTCTGGAAACACCATATATTTT. Protein: CASTVSGNTIYF.

This clone occurred a few times. Mismatch with germline at one junction end may stem from a read error. This chain uses TRBV28 with TRBJ1-2; 8 bases line up with TRBD1. CDR1 and CDR2 (germline): MDHEN, SYDVKM. This CDR3 comprises 17 residues. CDR3 in DNA: TGTGCAAGCAGCACAAGGGACAGGAAGTGGAATAGATATGGCTACACCTTC. The encoded protein is CASSTRDRKWNRYGYTF.

This clone was seen many times. The chain couples TRBV19 to TRBJ2-3; 9 bases align to TRBD1. Germline loops: CDR1 LNHDA, CDR2 SQIVND (reference sequence). The V segment lost 6 bases and the J segment 1 base; nucleotides outside the gene matches: 5. The CDR3 extends over 15 amino acids. The CDR3 sequence: CASSGTGLGTDTQYF. The CDR3 DNA is TGTGCCAGTAGCGGGACAGGGTTGGGCACAGATACGCAGTATTTT. The whole variable domain, remainder taken from reference TRBV19 and TRBJ2-3, is DGGITQSPKYLFRKEGQNVTLSCEQNLNHDAMYWYRQDPGQGLRLIYYSQIVNDFQKGDIAEGYSVSREKKESFPLTVTSAQKNPTAFYLCASSGTGLGTDTQYFGPGTRLTVL.

This clone was seen at least ten times. V gene TRBV3-1 combines with J gene TRBJ2-2; 11 nucleotides agree with TRBD2. Trimming at V came to 1 base and at J to 6 bases, leaving 13 bases not matched to a gene. CDR3 size: 19 residues. The germline V gene has CDR1 LGHDT and CDR2 YNNKEL (reference sequence). The CDR3 nucleotides read TGTGCCAGCAGCCAAGCCTTTCTAGCGGGAGGTCCGAGGGCCGGGGAGCTGTTTTTT. Translated, it gives CASSQAFLAGGPRAGELFF.

This clone appeared many times. This chain links TRBV11-2 with TRBJ1-3; TRBD1 is a possible D gene (5 bases). The germline V gene has CDR1 SGHAT and CDR2 FQNNGV. Trimming pared 1 base from V and 2 bases from J, leaving 12 bases between. The CDR3 contains 16 residues. CDR3 sequence reads: CASSLVRQSAGNTIYF. Here the CDR3 DNA reads TGTGCCAGCAGCTTAGTGAGACAGTCAGCTGGAAACACCATATATTTT.

A few counts support this clone. The rearrangement joins TRBV29-1 to TRBJ1-1; TRBD1 agrees at 9 bases. V trimming: 3 bases; J trimming: 5 bases; junction bases outside the gene matches: 7. CDR1 SQVTM and CDR2 ANQGSEA come from the germline V gene. The CDR3 contains 14 residues. This chain's CDR3 is CSVDRGQGLTEAFF. As DNA, the CDR3 is TGCAGCGTTGACAGGGGACAGGGTCTAACTGAAGCTTTCTTT.

Many counts were recorded for this clone. The chain recombines TRBV20-1 with TRBJ2-2, with no clear D. The CDR3 is made up of 15 amino acids. The V end was cut by 6 bases, the J end by 1 base, with 15 bases between. Per germline, CDR1 DFQATT and CDR2 SNEGSKA (reference sequence). The CDR3 coding sequence is TGCAGTGCCCAGCCCAGTGGGAAGAACACCGGGGAGCTGTTTTTT. It encodes CSAQPSGKNTGELFF.

In its sample, this clone was seen many times. The J gene is TRBJ2-2, the V gene TRBV9; possible D gene TRBD2, 6 bases. Germline V lookup: CDR1 SGDLS, CDR2 YYNGEE. Trimming left V 7 bases short and J 7 bases short, with 11 bases between. CDR3 length: 12 residues. The CDR3 bases are TGTGCCAGCGGAGGGGATCTCGGGGAGCTGTTTTTT. Amino acids: CASGGDLGELFF. The full variable domain, rest sourced from reference TRBV9 and TRBJ2-2, is DSGVTQTPKHLITATGQRVTLRCSPRSGDLSVYWYQQSLDQGLQFLIQYYNGEERAKGNILERFSAQQFPDLHSELNLSSLELGDSALYFCASGGDLGELFFGEGSRLTVL.

This clone was counted a few times. This rearrangement joins TRBV9 to TRBJ1-4; maybe TRBD1 (5 bases). The V end lost 4 bases, the J end lost 0 bases, and 10 bases lay between the germline ends. The CDR3 loop spans 15 amino acids. Germline CDR1 reads SGDLS; CDR2 reads YYNGEE. CDR3 in DNA: TGTGCCAGCAGCACGTCGACAGCAACTAATGAAAAACTGTTTTTT. The encoded protein is CASSTSTATNEKLFF.

This clone appeared many times. The chain uses TRBV7-2 and TRBJ2-2; D may be TRBD1 (6 bases). CDR3 size: 14 residues. CDR1 SGHTA and CDR2 FQGNSA come from the germline V gene. Trimming removed 1 base at V and 6 bases at J, with 9 bases between. CDR3 DNA: TGTGCCAGCAGCTTAGACAGGGCTGCCGGGGAGCTGTTTTTT. Translation gives CASSLDRAAGELFF.

Ten or more counts support this clone. The V gene is TRBV6-1, the J gene TRBJ2-7; 10 nucleotides agree with TRBD2. Germline trimming cut 7 bases from V and 5 bases from J; bases unmatched to any gene: 8. CDR1 MNHNS and CDR2 SASEGT come from the germline V gene. The CDR3 consists of 14 residues. In DNA form, the CDR3 reads TGTGCCAGCAAGAGCGGGAGGGCCTCTAACGAGCAGTACTTC. This codes for CASKSGRASNEQYF.

This clone was picked up many times. This may be a read error: a much more frequent sequence differs by one nucleotide. Within the sample, other DNA sequences also encode this same CDR3. The V and J genes are TRBV10-1 and TRBJ1-1; D is possibly TRBD1 (5 bases). The V and J ends lost 5 bases and 11 bases respectively, with 15 bases between them. The CDR3 covers 12 residues. Germline-derived CDR1 and CDR2 are WNHNN and SYGVQD (reference sequence). DNA for the CDR3: TGCGCCAGCAGTACCGGGACCCAGAAGGCTTTCTTT. Translation gives CASSTGTQKAFF.